This T cell receptor (beta chain) originates from a study of blood T cell repertoires in COVID-19. On the study more broadly: PBMCs, B-cell-depleted T cells, or T cells were the source of the cDNA or gDNA that made up the material.

The method was immunoSEQ multiplex PCR; TCRdb's version includes in-frame clones alone and lacks a portion of them. The sample lists around 220,000 clones, approximately 80% seen once, with 7.8% in the top ten. V gave up 4 bases and J gave up 0 bases, with 14 bases separating them. The CDR3 is 17 amino acids. Germline CDR1 and CDR2: SGHRS and YFSETQ. Those enrolled in Seattle joined during active infection and were followed longitudinally afterward. The V call is TRBV5-1, the J call TRBJ1-6, with D tentatively TRBD1 (5 bases). Sequenced sample: peripheral blood. The sequence came from a woman aged 80 or over with COVID-19, enrolled during active disease. CDR3 DNA: TGCGCCAGCAGCGCGGGACGCATGAGCTCCTATAATTCACCCCTCCACTTT. Encoded protein: CASSAGRMSSYNSPLHF.